This T cell receptor beta chain stems from a study of cytomegalovirus exposure and HLA in healthy donors. Germline CDR1 and CDR2: MNHEY and SMNVEV (reference sequence). J was trimmed by 4 bases and V by 3 bases; bases with no gene match: 4. The CDR3 extends over 15 amino acids. The PCR employed 60 Vbeta primers together with 13 Jbeta primers. Profiling relied on immunoSEQ multiplex PCR, and the TCRdb table lists in-frame clones only, not all of them. Across 70,000 or so clones, the top ten clones capture roughly 2.3% of the sample. V usage is TRBV27 and J usage is TRBJ2-2, with TRBD2 identical over 8 bases. Specimen: PBMCs. This clonotype originated in a female donor in good health and CMV-seropositive. For the CDR3, the DNA is TGTGCCAGCAGTTTTGCGCTAGCGGGCACCGGGGAGCTGTTTTTT. Translating gives CASSFALAGTGELFF.